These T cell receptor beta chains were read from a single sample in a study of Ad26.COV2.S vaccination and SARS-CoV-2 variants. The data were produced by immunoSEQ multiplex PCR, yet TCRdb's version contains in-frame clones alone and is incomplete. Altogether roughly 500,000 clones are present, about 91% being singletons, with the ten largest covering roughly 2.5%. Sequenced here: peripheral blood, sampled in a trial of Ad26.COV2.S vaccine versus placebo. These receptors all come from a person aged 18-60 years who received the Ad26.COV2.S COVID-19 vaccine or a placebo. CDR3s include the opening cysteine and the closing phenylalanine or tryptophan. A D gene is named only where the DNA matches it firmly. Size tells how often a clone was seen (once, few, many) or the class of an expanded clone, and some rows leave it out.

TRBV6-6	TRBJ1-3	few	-	CASSYQTGNTIYF	TGTGCCAGCAGTTACCAAACTGGAAACACCATATATTTT
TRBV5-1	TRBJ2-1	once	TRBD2	CASSLGSGGGAEANEQFF	TGCGCCAGCAGCTTGGGTTCCGGCGGGGGGGCCGAGGCGAATGAGCAGTTCTTC
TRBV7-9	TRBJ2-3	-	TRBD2	CASSSPGLVSDTQYF	TGTGCCAGCAGCTCGCCGGGACTAGTCTCCGATACGCAGTATTTT
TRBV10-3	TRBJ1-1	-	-	CAISEFFGSDTEAFF	TGTGCCATCAGTGAGTTCTTTGGGTCTGACACTGAAGCTTTCTTT
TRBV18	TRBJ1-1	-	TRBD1	CASSPPGQGGDTEAFF	TGTGCCAGCTCACCTCCGGGACAGGGTGGGGACACTGAAGCTTTCTTT
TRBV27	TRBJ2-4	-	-	CASSPLGGAKNIQYF	TGTGCCAGCAGCCCCCTTGGGGGAGCCAAAAACATTCAGTACTTC
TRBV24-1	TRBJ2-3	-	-	CATSDPLSSQYF	TGTGCCACCAGTGATCCCCTGAGTTCGCAGTATTTT
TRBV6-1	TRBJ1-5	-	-	CASSELGRDLQPQHF	TGTGCCAGCAGTGAATTGGGGAGGGACCTGCAGCCCCAGCATTTT
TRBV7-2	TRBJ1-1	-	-	CASSLRGIYTEAFF	TGTGCCAGCAGCTTGCGGGGGATTTACACTGAAGCTTTCTTT
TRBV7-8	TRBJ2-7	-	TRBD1	CASSHDRARYEQYF	TGTGCCAGCAGCCACGACAGGGCCCGCTACGAGCAGTACTTC
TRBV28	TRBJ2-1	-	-	CASSFLGLRDLVNNEQFF	TGTGCCAGCAGTTTTCTAGGACTGAGGGACTTGGTAAACAATGAGCAGTTCTTC
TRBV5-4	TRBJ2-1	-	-	CASSLPSAGNEQFF	TGTGCCAGCAGTTTACCCTCGGCGGGCAATGAGCAGTTCTTC
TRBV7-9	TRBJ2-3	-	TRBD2	CASSPTSGGSTDTQYF	TGTGCCAGCAGCCCTACTAGCGGGGGGAGCACAGATACGCAGTATTTT
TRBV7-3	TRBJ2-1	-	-	CASSLDLPMYNEQFF	TGTGCCAGCAGCTTAGACTTACCTATGTACAATGAGCAGTTCTTC
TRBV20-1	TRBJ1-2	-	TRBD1	CSASMGQGYDYGYTF	TGCAGTGCTAGTATGGGACAGGGGTATGACTATGGCTACACCTTC
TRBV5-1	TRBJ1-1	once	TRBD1	CASSLARGLGTEAFF	TGCGCCAGCAGCTTGGCCAGGGGGCTCGGGACTGAAGCTTTCTTT
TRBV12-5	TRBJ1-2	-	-	CASGLVIWGGPNYGYTF	TGTGCTAGTGGTTTGGTGATCTGGGGGGGACCTAACTATGGCTACACCTTC
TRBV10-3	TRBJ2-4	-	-	CAISAAPGKTPMMAKNIQYF	TGTGCCATCAGTGCCGCGCCAGGGAAAACCCCAATGATGGCCAAAAACATTCAGTACTTC
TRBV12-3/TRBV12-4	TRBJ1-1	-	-	CASTQWETEAFF	TGTGCCAGCACCCAATGGGAAACTGAAGCTTTCTTT
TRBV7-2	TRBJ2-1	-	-	CASSLRPGTYNEQFF	TGTGCCAGCAGCTTAAGACCAGGGACCTACAATGAGCAGTTCTTC
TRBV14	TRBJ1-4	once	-	CASSQTSVMLFF	TGTGCCAGCAGCCAAACGTCCGTGATGCTGTTTTTT
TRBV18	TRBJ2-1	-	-	CASSPPSGHSYNEQFF	TGTGCCAGCTCACCACCGTCAGGGCACTCCTACAATGAGCAGTTCTTC
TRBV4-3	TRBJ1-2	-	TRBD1	CASSQDPQGGGYGYTF	TGCGCCAGCAGCCAAGATCCACAGGGGGGAGGCTATGGCTACACCTTC
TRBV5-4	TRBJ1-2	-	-	CASSFVGYGGGYTF	TGTGCCAGCAGCTTCGTAGGGTATGGGGGTGGCTACACCTTC
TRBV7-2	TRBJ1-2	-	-	CASSSLRDLGGHF	TGTGCCAGCAGCTCCCTAAGGGATCTAGGTGGTCACTTC
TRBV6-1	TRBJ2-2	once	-	CASSEAQGPATGELFF	TGTGCCAGCAGTGAAGCGCAGGGGCCGGCCACCGGGGAGCTGTTTTTT
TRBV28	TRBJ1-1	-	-	CASSQLSTEAFF	TGTGCCAGCAGCCAGCTTAGCACTGAAGCTTTCTTT
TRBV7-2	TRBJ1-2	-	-	CASSQTGYGYTF	TGTGCCAGCAGCCAAACAGGTTATGGCTACACCTTC
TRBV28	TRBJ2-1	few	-	CASSLRGEQFF	TGTGCCAGCAGTTTACGGGGTGAGCAGTTCTTC